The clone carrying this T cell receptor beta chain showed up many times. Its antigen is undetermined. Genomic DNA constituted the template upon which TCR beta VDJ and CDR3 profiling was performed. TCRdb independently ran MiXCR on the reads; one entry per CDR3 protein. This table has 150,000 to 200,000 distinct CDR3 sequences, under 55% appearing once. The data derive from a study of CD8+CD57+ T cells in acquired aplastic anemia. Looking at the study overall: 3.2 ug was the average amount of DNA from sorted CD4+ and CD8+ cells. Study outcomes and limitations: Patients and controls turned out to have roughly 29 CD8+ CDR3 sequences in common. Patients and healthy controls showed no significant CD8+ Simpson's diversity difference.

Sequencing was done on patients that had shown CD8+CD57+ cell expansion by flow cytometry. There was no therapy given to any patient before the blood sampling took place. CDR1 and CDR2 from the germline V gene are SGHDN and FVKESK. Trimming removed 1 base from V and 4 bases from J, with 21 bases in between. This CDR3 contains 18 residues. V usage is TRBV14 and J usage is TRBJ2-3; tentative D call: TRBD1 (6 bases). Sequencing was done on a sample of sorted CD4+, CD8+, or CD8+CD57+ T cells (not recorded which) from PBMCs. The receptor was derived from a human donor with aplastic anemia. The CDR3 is CASSQGQGRAGNSDTQYF. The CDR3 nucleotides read TGTGCCAGCAGCCAAGGTCAGGGGCGCGCTGGAAACTCAGATACGCAGTATTTT.